This entry concerns a single T cell receptor beta chain. The data derive from a study of blood T cell repertoires in COVID-19. The wider study: From the United States, Italy and Spain came samples of acute and convalescent COVID-19.

Original processing notes: It was from reference gene primer amplification that nucleated cell counts were estimated. Repertoires were generated with immunoSEQ multiplex PCR, while TCRdb's copy carries only in-frame clones and drops some. V, J and clone size are those of that table, while D and trimming were read from the DNA. Of some 42,000 clones in the sample, 92% were seen once. The CDR3 is 15 amino acids. With 0 bases removed from V and 6 bases from J, the gap between germline ends came to 11 bases. Germline assignment: CDR1 MNHEY and CDR2 SVGAGI. The specimen was peripheral blood. The receptor was isolated from a man aged 50 to 59 with active COVID-19. The chain has TRBV6-5 and TRBJ2-2; unclear D gene. CDR3 bases: TGTGCCAGCAGTTACTCGAGGTTCTCAGCCGGGGAGCTGTTTTTT. This codes for CASSYSRFSAGELFF.